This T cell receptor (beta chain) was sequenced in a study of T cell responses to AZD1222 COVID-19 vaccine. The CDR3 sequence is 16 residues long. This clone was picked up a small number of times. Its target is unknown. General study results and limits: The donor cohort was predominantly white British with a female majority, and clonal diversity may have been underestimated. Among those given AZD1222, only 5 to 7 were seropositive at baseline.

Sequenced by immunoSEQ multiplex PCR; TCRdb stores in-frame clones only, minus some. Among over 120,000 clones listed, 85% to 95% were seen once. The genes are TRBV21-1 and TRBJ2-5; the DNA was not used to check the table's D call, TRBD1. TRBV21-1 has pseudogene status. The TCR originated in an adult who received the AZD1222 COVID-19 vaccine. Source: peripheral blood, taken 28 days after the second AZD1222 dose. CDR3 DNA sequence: TGTGCCAGCAGCAACGATGGGGGCAACTTCTCGGAGACCCAGTACTTC. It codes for CASSNDGGNFSETQYF.